The clone carrying this T cell receptor beta chain was picked up a small number of times. The data belong to a study of blood T cell repertoires in COVID-19. Study-level background: The samples span acute and convalescent COVID-19 from the United States, Italy and Spain. Nucleic acid was either cDNA or gDNA, and it came from T cells, B-cell-depleted T cells, or PBMCs.

V lost 1 base and J 1 base, leaving 10 bases between the germline ends. CDR1 and CDR2 from the germline V gene are SGHAT and FQDESV (reference sequence). The length of the CDR3 is 15 residues. In the original workflow: Researchers report that nucleated cell counts were estimated from reference gene primer amplification. Produced via immunoSEQ multiplex PCR; TCRdb's table is partial and in-frame only. V, J and clone size were drawn from that table, and D and trimming were deduced from the DNA. The data hold around 97,000 clones, with approximately 80% observed a single time. The source material was peripheral blood. This TCR was recovered from a man in his 70s with acute or convalescent COVID-19. The V call is TRBV11-1, the J call TRBJ1-1, with a possible D match to TRBD1 (6 bases). The DNA for the CDR3 is TGTGCCAGCAGCTTAGATCCACAGGGGAACACTGAAGCTTTCTTT. Amino acids: CASSLDPQGNTEAFF.